Listed here are 20 T cell receptor beta chains from one sample, sequenced in a study of cytomegalovirus exposure and HLA in healthy donors. Researchers ran the PCR with 60 Vbeta and 13 Jbeta primers. Measured with immunoSEQ multiplex PCR; TCRdb has only the in-frame clones, and not every one. The sample consists of around 150,000 clones, approximately 80% of them appearing once. The specimen was PBMCs. The receptors were sampled from a man aged 50 to 59 in good health and CMV-seropositive.

This clone was seen only a few times. This chain joins TRBV6-6 and TRBJ1-2; 7 positions agree with TRBD1. J gave up 8 bases and V 9 bases, and 12 bases lay outside the gene matches. The CDR3 sequence is 13 residues long. Per the germline V gene, CDR1 is MNHNY and CDR2 is SVGAGI (reference sequence). Here the CDR3 reads CASGPDRDGGYTF. As DNA, the CDR3 is TGTGCCAGTGGACCCGACAGGGACGGGGGCTACACCTTC.

The chain has TRBV2 and TRBJ1-5, with 12 bases aligning to TRBD1. CDR3 length: 15 residues. Germline CDR1 SNHLY, CDR2 FYNNEI. The J segment lost 7 bases and the V segment lost 5 bases, leaving 6 bases of the junction unmatched. CDR3 coding DNA: TGTGCCAGCAGTCCCGGGACAGGGGGCTGGCAGCCCCAGCATTTT. Residues: CASSPGTGGWQPQHF.

The chain joins TRBV7-2 to TRBJ2-5; 11 bases are a match to TRBD2. After removal of 3 bases from V and 6 bases from J, the junction contained 12 bases not matched to a gene. This CDR3 spans 17 amino acids. CDR1 and CDR2 from the germline V gene are SGHTA and FQGNSA. The CDR3 nucleotides read TGTGCCAGCAGCTTCGAGACTAGCGGGGCGAGAGAAAAGACCCAGTACTTC. Translated: CASSFETSGAREKTQYF.

The chain links TRBV5-1 to TRBJ2-3, with 7 bases identical to TRBD1. V was pared by 4 bases and J by 3 bases, with 2 bases of the junction left unmatched. Germline-derived CDR1 and CDR2 are SGHRS and YFSETQ. The CDR3 consists of 13 residues. The CDR3 bases are TGCGCCAGCAGCGTACAGGGGACAGATACGCAGTATTTT. Translation: CASSVQGTDTQYF.

The V gene is TRBV4-1, the J gene TRBJ2-7; D uncertain. The V and J ends lost 0 bases and 6 bases respectively, with 18 bases between them. The CDR3 has 16 residues. CDR1 MGHRA and CDR2 YSYEKL come from the germline V gene. The CDR3 DNA follows: TGCGCCAGCAGCCAAGACCCCTCACGCGTCTTCTCCGAGCAGTACTTC. Translation gives CASSQDPSRVFSEQYF.

This chain joins TRBV29-1 and TRBJ2-7; D possibly uses TRBD1 or TRBD2 (5 bases each). With 2 bases removed from V and 8 bases from J, the gap between germline ends came to 10 bases. The CDR3 has 11 amino acids. In germline, CDR1 is SQVTM, CDR2 ANQGSEA. The CDR3 is CSVERLGQQYV. The DNA for the CDR3 is TGCAGCGTTGAAAGGCTGGGACAGCAGTACGTC.

The V and J genes are TRBV11-2 and TRBJ1-2, with a weak D call TRBD1 (6 bases). The CDR3 runs to 15 residues. CDR1 and CDR2 from the germline V gene are SGHAT and FQNNGV. V gave up 0 bases and J gave up 0 bases, with 8 bases separating them. The CDR3 reads CASSLEYRANYGYTF. CDR3 nucleotide sequence: TGTGCCAGCAGCTTAGAGTACAGGGCTAACTATGGCTACACCTTC.

This sequence joins TRBV30 and TRBJ2-1; unclear D gene. V gave up 0 bases and J gave up 0 bases, with 9 bases separating them. CDR3 length: 15 residues. Germline values: CDR1 GTSNPN, CDR2 SVGIG (reference sequence). CDR3 in DNA: TGTGCCTGGAGTGTTGGTACGAGCTCCTACAATGAGCAGTTCTTC. As protein: CAWSVGTSSYNEQFF.

V usage is TRBV10-3 and J usage is TRBJ1-1; perhaps TRBD1 as D (6 bases). Trimming took 0 bases from V and 5 from J, leaving 10 bases between them. The CDR3 runs 14 residues. Germline CDR1 reads ENHRY; CDR2 reads SYGVKD. The CDR3 loop reads CAISESGGVTEAFF. CDR3 DNA: TGTGCCATCAGTGAGTCTGGGGGCGTGACTGAAGCTTTCTTT.

The J gene is TRBJ1-1, the V gene TRBV28; 9 bases are a match to TRBD1. Germline V gene lookup returns CDR1 MDHEN and CDR2 SYDVKM. The J segment lost 4 bases and the V segment lost 4 bases, leaving 7 bases of the junction unmatched. This CDR3 is built from 15 residues. The DNA of the CDR3 is TGTGCCAGCAGTTCCTCCGGGACAGGGCTCACTGAAGCTTTCTTT. Protein product: CASSSSGTGLTEAFF. The full variable domain, completed using reference TRBV28 and TRBJ1-1, is DVKVTQSSRYLVKRTGEKVFLECVQDMDHENMFWYRQDPGLGLRLIYFSYDVKMKEKGDIPEGYSVSREKKERFSLILESASTNQTSMYLCASSSSGTGLTEAFFGQGTRLTVV.

The sample holds one count of this clone. Germline is not matched at one junction end, which may reflect a read error. This chain uses TRBV4-1 with TRBJ1-4; the D gene is possibly TRBD1 (6 bases). Germline V lookup: CDR1 MGHRA, CDR2 YSYEKL. This CDR3 region has 16 residues. CDR3: CASSQEQGRTNEKLLF. The CDR3 DNA reads as TGCGCCAGCAGCCAAGAGCAGGGGCGAACTAATGAAAAACTGCTTTTT.

The rearrangement uses TRBV7-2 and TRBJ2-7; the match to TRBD2 covers 7 bases. Germline V gene lookup returns CDR1 SGHTA and CDR2 FQGNSA. J lost 3 bases, V lost 3 bases, and 2 bases had no gene match. The CDR3 length is 13 residues. This CDR3 reads CASSLGGFYEQYF. The CDR3 bases are TGTGCCAGCAGCTTGGGGGGGTTCTACGAGCAGTACTTC.

The rearrangement uses TRBV5-5 and TRBJ2-1; TRBD2 matches 13 bases. CDR1 is SGHKS and CDR2 is YYEKEE in the germline V gene (reference sequence). This CDR3 has 16 residues. V gave up 3 bases and J gave up 10 bases; unmatched junction bases: 10. The CDR3 bases are TGTGCCAGCAGCTCCACCGGGACTAGCGGGGATTTGGAGCAGTTCTTC. It translates to CASSSTGTSGDLEQFF.

This sequence joins TRBV6-6 and TRBJ1-2, with 8 bases matching TRBD1. The V gene's germline CDR1 is MNHNY and CDR2 SVGAGI (reference sequence). Trimming cost V 2 bases and J 1 base; bases outside gene matches: 6. The CDR3 contains 16 residues. CDR3 sequence (DNA): TGTGCCAGCAGTTACCCTCAGGGGGCGCTTAACTATGGCTACACCTTC. It encodes CASSYPQGALNYGYTF.

A few counts support this clone. This sequence joins TRBV19 and TRBJ2-1, with 8 positions matching TRBD2. The length of the CDR3 is 13 residues. Trimming at V came to 8 bases and at J to 9 bases, leaving 9 bases not matched to a gene. Germline V gene sequence: CDR1 LNHDA, CDR2 SQIVND (reference sequence). CDR3 residues: CASEAGAWSEQFF. Here the CDR3 DNA reads TGTGCCAGTGAAGCGGGAGCATGGAGTGAGCAGTTCTTC.

This clone was observed a single time. CDR3 in amino acids: CASRIAGPSYNEQFF. The CDR3 DNA sequence: TGTGCCAGCAGAATAGCGGGACCTTCCTACAATGAGCAGTTCTTC. V and J are TRBV6-1 and TRBJ2-1, with TRBD2 matching 8 bases. CDR3 size: 15 residues. The germline CDR1 and CDR2 sequences are MNHNS and SASEGT. With V trimmed by 6 bases and J by 1 base, 5 bases remained unmatched.

The rearrangement joins TRBV5-4 to TRBJ1-2; no definite D call. CDR1 and CDR2 from the germline V gene are SGHNT and YYREEE (reference sequence). Trimming shortened V by 0 bases and J by 2 bases, and 5 bases separated the two germline ends. The CDR3 has 13 residues. CDR3 in amino acids: CASSLVMNYGYTF. The CDR3 coding sequence is TGTGCCAGCAGCTTGGTTATGAACTATGGCTACACCTTC.

To note about this clone: As the CDR3 is not closed by the conserved phenylalanine or tryptophan, this likely results from a read error. V is TRBV2 and J is TRBJ1-2; D unresolved. The CDR3 extends over 16 amino acids. Between the trimmed V and J ends, which lost 9 bases and 0 bases, there was a span of 20 bases. Germline V gene data show CDR1 as SNHLY and CDR2 as FYNNEI. CDR3 DNA: TGTGCCAGTCCGGCCTACCTTATCTCAGCTAACTATGGCTACACCCTC. Its protein product is CASPAYLISANYGYTL.

This chain joins TRBV7-6 and TRBJ1-3; no clear D. From germline, CDR1 is SGHVS and CDR2 FNYEAQ. V was clipped by 5 bases and J by 4 bases, with 3 bases between them. This CDR3 contains 11 residues. CDR3 nucleotides: TGTGCCAGCAGCGAGGGAAACACCATATATTTT. It yields the protein CASSEGNTIYF.

The chain uses TRBV10-3 and TRBJ2-7; weak D call: TRBD1 (6 bases). Looked up from germline, CDR1 is ENHRY and CDR2 is SYGVKD. The CDR3 covers 13 residues. V dropped 10 bases and J dropped 0 bases, with 13 bases sitting between them. Here the CDR3 reads CASGQPSSYEQYF. In nucleotides, the CDR3 is TGTGCCAGCGGACAGCCAAGCTCCTACGAGCAGTACTTC.